This T cell receptor beta chain was sequenced for a study of tumor-infiltrating lymphocytes in primary liver carcinoma (dated by TCRdb to the late 2010s). Describing the broader study: Of the five patients, three men and two women aged 30 to 69 years, four had hepatocellular carcinoma and one had combined HCC and intrahepatic cholangiocarcinoma. TCRbeta repertoire sequencing, expression microarrays and whole-exome sequencing were combined in the study across five regions of each liver tumor, with adjacent normal tissue and blood also included. The tumors of the five patients were staged as T1-T3 N0M0, with maximum diameters ranging from 4.2 to 10 cm. Roughly 3.5 to 8 million productive TCRbeta reads were obtained per sample, and no significant difference in read depth was found between tissue types. Repertoires from technical replicates were highly reproducible, with mean shared-clone rates around 0.87 and correlation coefficients above 0.98. A total of about 35 specimens from 5 patients went through TCRbeta repertoire sequencing, namely 25 tumor regions, 5 adjacent noncancerous liver tissues and 5 peripheral blood samples. Agilent mRNA microarray profiling was performed on the 25 tumor region samples to relate TCRbeta repertoire diversity to the local molecular phenotype.

The CDR3 holds 12 amino acids from the cysteine to the phenylalanine. Solely the CDR3 DNA is kept, with 36 bases framed from the first base. Looking up the germline V gene yields CDR1 ENHRY and CDR2 SYGVKD. Total RNA and DNA were co-extracted from about 20-30 mg of bulk tissue with the AllPrep DNA/RNA mini kit, without cell sorting. Surgical resection was performed in China between 2015 and March 2016 on about five patients with histopathologically diagnosed primary liver carcinoma. At the time of sampling, the patients had chronic HBV infection and had not received any treatment. Each tumor was sampled at five spatially separated regions: the tumor centre plus the superior, inferior, left-lateral and right-lateral poles. According to histology, viable tumor cells made up more than 90% of every tumor sample. Fresh tumor and adjacent tissue pieces were bisected; one half was stored in RNAlater at -80°C, the other sent for histology.

Overall results and qualifications from the work: Only roughly 7.5-25% of top clones appeared in all five regions of a tumor, which suggests that tumor-infiltrating T cells are spatially heterogeneous. Only four or five patients were included in the study, and the authors note that the findings should be validated in a larger study. Repertoire overlap was higher between tumor regions (mean roughly 35%) than tumor-adjacent (around 17%) or tumor-blood (approximately 15%) pairs, consistent with antigen-driven expansion. A significantly larger repertoire fraction was made up by the top 250 clones in tumors than in blood (p = 0.039). Because only the TCR beta chain was sequenced and unpaired alpha chains were not captured, true repertoire diversity is likely underestimated. Comparison of CD4+ and CD8+ T cell repertoires was precluded by the use of bulk unsorted samples.

Starting from roughly 540 ng total RNA, TCRbeta-specific cDNA was produced by reverse transcription with a constant-region primer and ProtoScript II reverse transcriptase. Construction of the TCRbeta libraries relied on three nested rounds of multiplex PCR, following a slightly modified ARM-PCR procedure. Multiplex TRBV1-TRBV30 forward primers and a Cbeta reverse primer were used in the first two PCR rounds, each of which was run for approximately 9 cycles. Sample barcodes and Illumina adapters were attached in a final 25-cycle PCR using Deep VentR polymerase. Before sequencing, amplicons of 200-500 bp were purified from gel using a QIAquick gel extraction kit. The TCRbeta amplicons were sequenced with 250-bp paired-end reads on an Illumina HiSeq 2500. From the authors' description of their analysis: Reads were quality-trimmed with Trimmomatic v0.33, and paired reads were merged with FLASH v1.2.11 to recover full CDR3 sequences. V, D and J germline segments were assigned to the rearranged TCRbeta sequences using MiGEC v1.2.1b. Clonotype statistics and Shannon-Wiener diversity indices were calculated with VDJtools v1.0.0. To reduce sampling bias, subsequent analyses other than the diversity analysis used only the 250 most abundant clonotypes in each sample. The public reads were reanalyzed by TCRdb: fastp trimming at Q25, MiXCR alignment, in-frame beta chains only. One record per CDR3 amino acid sequence lists the most common genes and DNA. In this record, the V and J calls reflect TCRdb's handling and not the investigators' own analysis. This sample holds more than 55,000 distinct CDR3 sequences; 55% to 75% were observed only once. Approximately 52% of the sample is held by the ten biggest clonotypes.

Concerning this clonotype: Its antigen specificity is not known. Sequence at one end of the junction differs from germline and may be a read error.

The sample taken for sequencing was liver tumor tissue from sampling region 2. What this sample's cell subset or site label stands for: tumor region T2, inferior pole. Recombination linked TRBV10-3 to TRBJ2-7, with a weak D call of TRBD2 (5 bases match). This TCR was recovered from a man in his forties or fifties with primary liver carcinoma and hepatitis B virus infection. The CDR3 protein: CATRVDSNEQYF. The nucleotide sequence reads as follows: TGTGCCACTAGGGTGGACTCCAACGAGCAGTACTTC.